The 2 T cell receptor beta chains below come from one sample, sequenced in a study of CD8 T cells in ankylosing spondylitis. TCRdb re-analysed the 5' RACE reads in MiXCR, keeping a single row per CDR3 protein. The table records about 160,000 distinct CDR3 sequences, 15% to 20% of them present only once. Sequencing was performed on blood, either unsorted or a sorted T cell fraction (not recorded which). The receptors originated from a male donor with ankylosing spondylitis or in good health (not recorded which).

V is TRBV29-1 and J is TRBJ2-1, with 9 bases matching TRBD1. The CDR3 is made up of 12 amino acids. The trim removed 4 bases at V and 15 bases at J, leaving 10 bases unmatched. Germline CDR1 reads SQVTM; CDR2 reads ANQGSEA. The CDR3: CSVGQTGGSLFF. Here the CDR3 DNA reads TGCAGCGTTGGTCAGACAGGGGGAAGTCTGTTCTTC.

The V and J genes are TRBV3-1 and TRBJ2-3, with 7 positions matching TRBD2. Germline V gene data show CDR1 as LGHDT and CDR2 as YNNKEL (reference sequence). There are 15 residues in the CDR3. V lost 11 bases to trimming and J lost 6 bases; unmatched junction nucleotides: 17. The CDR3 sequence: CASSKDWAGADTQYF. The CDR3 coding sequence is TGTGCCTCCTCCAAAGATTGGGCGGGAGCGGATACGCAGTATTTT.